These 29 T cell receptor beta chains were sequenced from one sample in a study of cytomegalovirus exposure and HLA in healthy donors. Researchers ran the PCR with 60 Vbeta and 13 Jbeta primers. Using immunoSEQ multiplex PCR, the repertoire was profiled, and TCRdb retains in-frame clones only, with some absent. The table shows about 69,000 clones, with 68% occurring only once. Sequenced sample: PBMCs. These receptors were collected from a woman aged 30 to 39 in good health and CMV-seronegative.

The V and J genes are TRBV5-4 and TRBJ1-4, with TRBD1 as a possible D gene (5 bases). Germline V lookup: CDR1 SGHNT, CDR2 YYREEE (reference sequence). This CDR3 contains 18 residues. Trimming shortened V by 2 bases and J by 6 bases, and 23 bases separated the two germline ends. The CDR3 sequence: CASSFVGRGVWGDEKLFF. The CDR3 DNA follows: TGTGCCAGCAGCTTCGTCGGTCGGGGGGTGTGGGGAGATGAAAAACTGTTTTTT.

This clone was detected a few times. The chain uses TRBV28 and TRBJ1-5, with a tentative D call TRBD1 (5 bases). Germline loops: CDR1 MDHEN, CDR2 SYDVKM. The V end lost 2 bases, the J end lost 2 bases, and 7 bases lay between the germline ends. CDR3 length equals 14 residues. In nucleotides, the CDR3 is TGTGCCAGCAGTTTAATCAGGGGCAATCAGCCCCAGCATTTT. It encodes CASSLIRGNQPQHF.

The rearrangement links TRBV2 to TRBJ2-1; TRBD2 agrees at 10 bases. The CDR3 extends over 14 amino acids. V gave up 5 bases and J gave up 7 bases; unmatched junction bases: 5. Germline CDR1 and CDR2: SNHLY and FYNNEI. Here the CDR3 DNA reads TGTGCCAGCAGTTTCCTGGGACTAGCGAATGAGCAGTTCTTC. Residues: CASSFLGLANEQFF.

On this clone: This likely comes from a read error, as the CDR3 has no conserved phenylalanine or tryptophan at its end. The DNA is left out, because the CDR3 cannot be placed on it with certainty; the CDR3 is given as TCRdb lists it. This sequence joins TRBV7-9 and TRBJ2-3; the D segment call TRBD2 is taken from the table without a DNA check. The CDR3 totals 10 residues, both ends included. Looked up from germline, CDR1 is SEHNR and CDR2 is FQNEAQ (reference sequence). This CDR3 reads CASSRMLAGL.

This clone was detected once. V gene TRBV30 combines with J gene TRBJ1-2, with D unresolved. In germline, CDR1 is GTSNPN, CDR2 SVGIG (reference sequence). The ends were cut back, 0 bases at V and 0 bases at J, with 8 bases in the middle. This CDR3 is 14 amino acids long. CDR3 amino acids: CAWSVPATNYGYTF. The CDR3 DNA follows: TGTGCCTGGAGTGTTCCTGCGACTAACTATGGCTACACCTTC.

V is TRBV7-6 and J is TRBJ1-5; possible D gene TRBD1, 5 bases. The germline gives CDR1 SGHVS, CDR2 FNYEAQ. With 1 base removed from V and 2 bases from J, the gap between germline ends came to 9 bases. The CDR3 length is 15 residues. For the CDR3, the DNA is TGTGCCAGCAGCTTAGAGGCAGGGCGCAATCAGCCCCAGCATTTT. This translates into CASSLEAGRNQPQHF.

The CDR3 spells CASHSGTGSEKLFF. The CDR3 DNA reads as TGTGCCAGCCACAGCGGGACAGGGAGTGAAAAACTGTTTTTT. The chain links TRBV10-3 to TRBJ1-4, with 9 bases that match TRBD1. V lost 10 bases, J lost 7 bases, and 10 bases stayed unmatched. The CDR3 is 14 residues long. Germline lookup yields CDR1 ENHRY and CDR2 SYGVKD.

The V call is TRBV2, the J call TRBJ2-3; maybe TRBD1 (5 bases). The CDR3 is 13 residues long. Germline values: CDR1 SNHLY, CDR2 FYNNEI. V dropped 6 bases and J dropped 4 bases, with 11 bases sitting between them. The CDR3 coding sequence is TGTGCCAGCAGGGGGCATAGTGCAGATACGCAGTATTTT. Protein: CASRGHSADTQYF.

In its sample, this clone was seen a few times. This chain links TRBV6-5 with TRBJ2-7; D is perhaps TRBD1 (6 bases). Germline V lookup: CDR1 MNHEY, CDR2 SVGAGI. The length of the CDR3 is 15 residues. Trimming shortened V by 4 bases and J by 0 bases, and 13 bases separated the two germline ends. The CDR3 is CASSSRRDTSYEQYF. The CDR3 DNA sequence: TGTGCCAGCAGTTCGAGACGGGACACCTCCTACGAGCAGTACTTC.

This clone was seen a handful of times. The chain links TRBV6-1 to TRBJ1-4, with 9 bases that match TRBD1. This CDR3 has 15 residues. The germline V gene has CDR1 MNHNS and CDR2 SASEGT. Trimming cost V 4 bases and J 3 bases; bases outside gene matches: 3. The CDR3 region has the DNA TGTGCCAGCAGTGGAAGGACAGGGGCTAATGAAAAACTGTTTTTT. Translating gives CASSGRTGANEKLFF.

Only one count was recorded for this clone. The J gene is TRBJ1-6, the V gene TRBV11-2; D call uncertain. The CDR3 extends over 13 amino acids. V shed 3 bases and J shed 10 bases, with 10 bases lying between them. Germline V gene data show CDR1 as SGHAT and CDR2 as FQNNGV. CDR3 amino acids: CASSFNPGSPLHF. The CDR3, as DNA: TGTGCCAGCAGCTTCAACCCGGGGTCACCCCTCCACTTT.

The chain links TRBV5-1 to TRBJ2-7; TRBD1 is a possible D gene (6 bases). The CDR3 runs to 15 residues. V shed 3 bases and J shed 4 bases, with 17 bases lying between them. Germline V CDR1 and CDR2: SGHRS, YFSETQ. CDR3 sequence (DNA): TGCGCCAGCAGCTGGGGGCAGGGGATGTTATACGAGCAGTACTTC. Translating gives CASSWGQGMLYEQYF. The variable domain in full, with the rest retrieved from reference TRBV5-1 and TRBJ2-7, is KAGVTQTPRYLIKTRGQQVTLSCSPISGHRSVSWYQQTPGQGLQFLFEYFSETQRNKGNFPGRFSGRQFSNSRSEMNVSTLELGDSALYLCASSWGQGMLYEQYFGPGTRLTVT.

The chain is built from TRBV2 and TRBJ1-5; 7 nucleotides line up with TRBD1. With V trimmed by 9 bases and J by 5 bases, 4 bases remained unmatched. The germline V gene has CDR1 SNHLY and CDR2 FYNNEI. This CDR3 has 12 residues. The CDR3 spells CASRQGDQPQHF. CDR3 sequence (DNA): TGTGCCAGTAGACAGGGCGATCAGCCCCAGCATTTT.

V usage is TRBV10-3 and J usage is TRBJ2-2, with a tentative D call TRBD2 (6 bases). V was shortened by 7 bases and J by 0 bases, with 15 bases between the two germline ends. The CDR3 covers 16 residues. The germline V gene has CDR1 ENHRY and CDR2 SYGVKD. CDR3 sequence reads: CAITPREYTNTGELFF. In DNA form, the CDR3 reads TGTGCCATCACCCCTCGGGAGTACACGAACACCGGGGAGCTGTTTTTT.

The chain joins TRBV2 to TRBJ1-3; D perhaps matches TRBD1 (5 bases). Germline CDR1 reads SNHLY; CDR2 reads FYNNEI. The CDR3 runs to 13 residues. Trimming pared 11 bases from V and 2 bases from J, leaving 13 bases between. CDR3 region: CAGTGETGNTIYF. In DNA, the CDR3 is TGTGCCGGGACGGGGGAGACTGGAAACACCATATATTTT.

This sequence joins TRBV7-2 and TRBJ1-2, with D tentatively TRBD1 (5 bases). Deletions cut 5 bases from V and 6 bases from J, with 13 bases between. Germline V lookup: CDR1 SGHTA, CDR2 FQGNSA. CDR3 length: 13 amino acids. CDR3 residues: CASSLRGGNGYTF. In DNA form, the CDR3 reads TGTGCCAGCAGCCTAAGGGGCGGTAATGGCTACACCTTC.

The chain recombines TRBV10-1 with TRBJ2-1; 12 nucleotides match TRBD2. The length of the CDR3 is 16 residues. Germline CDR1 WNHNN, CDR2 SYGVQD (reference sequence). With 4 bases clipped from V and 10 bases from J, the junction kept 11 bases outside the gene matches. Written as DNA, the CDR3 is TGCGCCAGCAGTGGGGAGACTAGCGGGGGCCGCATGGAGCAGTTCTTC. Its protein product is CASSGETSGGRMEQFF.

This sequence joins TRBV25-1 and TRBJ2-5; 8 bases agree with TRBD1. The CDR3 is made up of 13 amino acids. After removal of 4 bases from V and 4 bases from J, the junction contained 2 bases not matched to a gene. Germline values: CDR1 MGHDK, CDR2 SYGVNS. CDR3 in DNA: TGTGCCAGCAGTGTCCAGGGGGCAGAGACCCAGTACTTC. As protein: CASSVQGAETQYF.

The V gene is TRBV19, the J gene TRBJ1-1; D is unresolved. From germline, CDR1 is LNHDA and CDR2 SQIVND (reference sequence). This CDR3 contains 17 residues. V shed 3 bases and J shed 4 bases, with 21 bases lying between them. The CDR3 DNA reads TGTGCCAGTAGTATCGTCTTCCGCTCCGAGGAGGGCACTGAAGCTTTCTTT. This codes for CASSIVFRSEEGTEAFF.

V is TRBV13 and J is TRBJ1-6; D ambiguous. V lost 2 bases and J lost 10, with 18 bases in between. Germline V gene data show CDR1 as PRHDT and CDR2 as FYEKMQ (reference sequence). The CDR3 is made up of 16 amino acids. This chain's CDR3 is CASSLSGGGRVSPLHF. In DNA form, the CDR3 reads TGTGCCAGCAGCTTATCCGGAGGCGGGAGGGTCTCACCCCTCCACTTT.

CDR3 sequence reads: CASSSAPGYEQYF. CDR3 nucleotide sequence: TGTGCCAGCAGTTCCGCCCCAGGGTACGAGCAGTACTTC. The rearrangement uses TRBV6-5 and TRBJ2-7, with D maybe TRBD1 (5 bases). The CDR3 is 13 amino acids. Germline V gene lookup returns CDR1 MNHEY and CDR2 SVGAGI. The V and J ends lost 4 bases and 4 bases respectively, with 11 bases between them.

The genes are TRBV18 and TRBJ1-5, with 9 bases identical to TRBD1. Trimming took 3 bases from V and 0 from J; bases not matched to a gene: 6. The CDR3 has 17 amino acids. CDR1 KGHSH and CDR2 LQKENI come from the germline V gene. The CDR3 loop reads CASSPLGQGSSNQPQHF. DNA for the CDR3: TGTGCCAGCTCACCCTTAGGACAGGGGTCTAGCAATCAGCCCCAGCATTTT.

The V and J genes are TRBV30 and TRBJ1-1, with D possibly matching TRBD1 (5 bases). With 4 bases removed from V and 6 bases from J, the gap between germline ends came to 21 bases. The CDR3 consists of 15 residues. Germline V gene data show CDR1 as GTSNPN and CDR2 as SVGIG (reference sequence). The chain's CDR3 is CAWKIYAGKSPEAFF. The CDR3 DNA is TGTGCCTGGAAAATTTACGCAGGGAAGAGCCCTGAAGCTTTCTTT.

The rearrangement joins TRBV6-5 to TRBJ2-2; 7 positions agree with TRBD1. Germline V CDR1 and CDR2: MNHEY, SVGAGI. The J segment lost 4 bases and the V segment lost 4 bases, leaving 6 bases of the junction unmatched. The length of the CDR3 is 15 residues. CDR3 in DNA: TGTGCCAGCAGTTCGGGACAGCGAAGCACCGGGGAGCTGTTTTTT. Its protein product is CASSSGQRSTGELFF.

On this clone: The sample contains more than one DNA sequence encoding this CDR3. The rearrangement uses TRBV4-3 and TRBJ2-7; 10 nucleotides align to TRBD1. From germline, CDR1 is LGHNA and CDR2 YSLEER. The V gene end was trimmed by 2 bases and the J gene end by 2 bases; junction bases not matched to a gene: 6. The CDR3 runs to 16 residues. The CDR3, as DNA: TGCGCCAGCAGCCAAAGCGGGACAGGGGAAACCTACGAGCAGTACTTC. Protein sequence: CASSQSGTGETYEQYF.

The chain combines TRBV14 with TRBJ1-3; TRBD1 is a possible D gene (6 bases). Trimming took off 4 bases at V and 2 bases at J, with 12 bases between the two ends. CDR1 is SGHDN and CDR2 is FVKESK in the germline V gene. The CDR3 runs 15 residues. Here the CDR3 DNA reads TGTGCCAGCAGCCCACCGTACAGGGCTGGAAACACCATATATTTT. It specifies CASSPPYRAGNTIYF.

The V and J genes are TRBV5-1 and TRBJ2-2; 10 nucleotides agree with TRBD2. The J segment lost 5 bases and the V segment lost 3 bases, leaving 4 bases of the junction unmatched. Germline V gene sequence: CDR1 SGHRS, CDR2 YFSETQ. The CDR3 contains 15 residues. CDR3 sequence reads: CASSSLAGPTGELFF. DNA for the CDR3: TGCGCCAGCAGCTCACTAGCGGGGCCTACCGGGGAGCTGTTTTTT.

J is TRBJ2-7 and V is TRBV5-1; no clear D. The V and J ends lost 3 bases and 3 bases respectively, with 13 bases between them. The CDR3 extends over 14 amino acids. CDR1 and CDR2 from the germline V gene are SGHRS and YFSETQ. The CDR3 loop reads CASSSYAGDYEQYF. The CDR3, as DNA: TGCGCCAGCAGCTCCTATGCTGGAGACTACGAGCAGTACTTC.

This clone is medium-sized in the sample. Other DNA sequences within the sample encode an identical CDR3. This chain connects TRBV2 to TRBJ2-5; D ambiguous. CDR3 length equals 13 residues. Germline V lookup: CDR1 SNHLY, CDR2 FYNNEI. V was trimmed by 2 bases and J by 3 bases, leaving 7 bases between them. The CDR3 protein is CASSENKKETQYF. CDR3 DNA sequence: TGTGCCAGCAGTGAAAACAAAAAAGAGACCCAGTACTTC.